Following are 32 T cell receptor beta chains from one sample sequenced in a study of identical twins. TCRdb re-called the 5' RACE reads through MiXCR, storing one row per CDR3 protein. In the table there are 510,000 or so distinct CDR3 sequences, nearly 15% of which are singletons. This sample also belongs to another study, concerning yellow fever vaccine responses in identical twins.

Sample: CD4+ T cells sorted from blood. The receptors come from a woman younger than 35 in good health.

The genes are TRBV20-1 and TRBJ1-5, with D perhaps TRBD1 (5 bases). The CDR3 length is 15 residues. V lost 6 bases, J lost 2 bases, and 17 bases lay in between. Germline CDR1 reads DFQATT; CDR2 reads SNEGSKA (reference sequence). The CDR3 DNA follows: TGCAGTGCCCCCGGTACGGGCAGGGGCAATCAGCCCCAGCATTTT. Translating gives CSAPGTGRGNQPQHF.

Ten or more counts support this clonotype. This chain uses TRBV29-1 with TRBJ1-1, with D uncertain. V gave up 5 bases and J gave up 0 bases, with 13 bases separating them. This CDR3 has 14 residues. CDR1 and CDR2 (germline): SQVTM, ANQGSEA. The CDR3 nucleotides read TGCAGCGTTAACCCTCCGACGGTGAACACTGAAGCTTTCTTT. This codes for CSVNPPTVNTEAFF.

Written as DNA, the CDR3 is TGTGCCAGCAGTTCGATAGAGGGCCAGTACTTC. Translated, it gives CASSSIEGQYF. The chain is built from TRBV12-3 or TRBV12-4 and TRBJ2-5; the D gene is possibly TRBD2 (5 bases). The CDR3 has 11 amino acids. With 4 bases removed from V and 10 bases from J, the gap between germline ends came to 10 bases.

This chain links TRBV25-1 with TRBJ2-7, with 7 bases aligning to TRBD2. Germline V gives CDR1 MGHDK, CDR2 SYGVNS. Trimming cost V 1 base and J 6 bases; bases outside gene matches: 6. CDR3 length: 14 amino acids. CDR3 DNA sequence: TGTGCCAGCAGTGAATTGGGACTATACGGCGAGCAGTACTTC. The encoded protein is CASSELGLYGEQYF.

This clonotype came up many times. The chain joins TRBV4-1 to TRBJ2-3; 10 bases are a match to TRBD2. Germline V gene lookup returns CDR1 MGHRA and CDR2 YSYEKL. Trimming removed 3 bases from V and 2 bases from J; junction bases left unmatched: 14. The CDR3 spans 19 residues. CDR3 sequence reads: CASSQQTYSSGGFTDTQYF. The CDR3 DNA follows: TGCGCCAGCAGCCAGCAAACTTACTCTAGCGGGGGCTTCACAGATACGCAGTATTTT.

The chain joins TRBV7-2 to TRBJ2-1, with 14 bases lining up with TRBD2. Germline V gene lookup returns CDR1 SGHTA and CDR2 FQGNSA. The CDR3 is 15 residues long. V trimming: 4 bases; J trimming: 9 bases; junction bases outside the gene matches: 5. The CDR3 DNA follows: TGTGCCAGCAGCTGGGGGACTAGCGGGGGAAGTGAGCAGTTCTTC. Its translation is CASSWGTSGGSEQFF.

The chain combines TRBV11-3 with TRBJ2-1, with 12 nucleotides matching TRBD2. This CDR3 has 14 residues. The V and J ends lost 4 bases and 5 bases, in that order; junction bases with no gene match: 0. Germline CDR1 reads SGHNT; CDR2 reads YENEEA. In DNA form, the CDR3 reads TGTGCCAGCAGCTGGACTAGCGGGGACAATGAGCAGTTCTTC. As protein: CASSWTSGDNEQFF.

This clonotype occurred a few times. The gene calls are TRBV7-9 and TRBJ2-7; D call uncertain. This CDR3 spans 14 amino acids. Germline loops: CDR1 SEHNR, CDR2 FQNEAQ (reference sequence). V was trimmed by 5 bases and J by 1 base, leaving 12 bases between them. The DNA of the CDR3 is TGTGCCAGCAGCCCGGTGACCGATTCCTACGAGCAGTACTTC. The encoded protein is CASSPVTDSYEQYF.

This clonotype was picked up many times. The chain links TRBV12-3 or TRBV12-4 to TRBJ2-1; 9 nucleotides line up with TRBD2. The CDR3 runs 14 residues. V lost 3 bases, J lost 9 bases, and 6 bases stayed unmatched. CDR3 protein: CASSFRLAVGEQFF. The CDR3, as DNA: TGTGCCAGCAGTTTCCGACTAGCGGTGGGTGAGCAGTTCTTC.

V gene TRBV14 combines with J gene TRBJ2-5, with D unresolved. This CDR3 is 14 amino acids long. V lost 3 bases to trimming and J lost 6 bases, with 14 bases between them. Germline values: CDR1 SGHDN, CDR2 FVKESK. The CDR3 loop is CASSQDRVLKTQYF. The CDR3 DNA is TGTGCCAGCAGCCAGGACCGGGTCCTGAAGACCCAGTACTTC.

The CDR3 DNA is TGTGCCAGCAGCGCCGGGACAGGGCTTAATTCACCCCTCCACTTT. Translating gives CASSAGTGLNSPLHF. The chain carries TRBV9 and TRBJ1-6, with 9 bases matching TRBD1. Germline V lookup: CDR1 SGDLS, CDR2 YYNGEE. Trimming at V came to 3 bases and at J to 6 bases, leaving 4 bases not matched to a gene. The CDR3 has 15 amino acids. Full variable domain (rest looked up from reference TRBV9 and TRBJ1-6): DSGVTQTPKHLITATGQRVTLRCSPRSGDLSVYWYQQSLDQGLQFLIQYYNGEERAKGNILERFSAQQFPDLHSELNLSSLELGDSALYFCASSAGTGLNSPLHFGNGTRLTVT.

This clonotype was counted only a few times. The chain links TRBV20-1 to TRBJ2-6; a weak D match, TRBD2 (5 bases). With 3 bases removed from V and 0 bases from J, the gap between germline ends came to 18 bases. The CDR3 runs to 18 residues. Looked up from germline, CDR1 is DFQATT and CDR2 is SNEGSKA (reference sequence). CDR3 sequence reads: CSARPTSPPFSGANVLTF. DNA for the CDR3: TGCAGTGCTAGGCCAACTAGTCCGCCCTTCTCTGGGGCCAACGTCCTGACTTTC.

The chain carries TRBV20-1 and TRBJ2-5; 7 bases match TRBD1. The CDR3 covers 14 residues. Per germline, CDR1 DFQATT and CDR2 SNEGSKA (reference sequence). V lost 2 bases and J lost 0; bases outside the gene matches: 3. The CDR3 reads CSARRDSYQETQYF. As DNA, the CDR3 is TGCAGTGCTAGACGGGACAGTTACCAAGAGACCCAGTACTTC.

This clonotype was observed a handful of times. The chain couples TRBV7-8 to TRBJ2-2, with no clear D. In germline, CDR1 is SGHVS, CDR2 FQNEAQ. The CDR3 consists of 12 residues. Trimming took 6 bases from V and 6 from J, leaving 8 bases between them. The CDR3 sequence is CASSWASGELFF. The CDR3 nucleotides read TGTGCCAGCAGTTGGGCTTCCGGGGAGCTGTTTTTT.

The CDR3 DNA sequence: TGTGCCAGCAGCCGATTCGGGACCGGACTAGCGGGATACAATGAGCAGTTCTTC. The encoded protein is CASSRFGTGLAGYNEQFF. The chain uses TRBV3-1 and TRBJ2-1; TRBD2 agrees at 12 bases. With 4 bases clipped from V and 4 bases from J, the junction kept 11 bases outside the gene matches. Per germline, CDR1 LGHDT and CDR2 YNNKEL (reference sequence). This CDR3 comprises 18 residues.

This clonotype showed up just a few times. J is TRBJ2-1 and V is TRBV6-1; tentatively, D is TRBD1 (6 bases). The V end was cut by 4 bases, the J end by 4 bases, with 14 bases between. This CDR3 is built from 15 residues. Germline V gene data show CDR1 as MNHNS and CDR2 as SASEGT. The CDR3 DNA reads as TGTGCCAGCAGTGGTTACCGGGACACATACAATGAGCAGTTCTTC. Encoded protein: CASSGYRDTYNEQFF.

V gene TRBV29-1 combines with J gene TRBJ2-1, with TRBD1 identical over 9 bases. There are 15 residues in the CDR3. V was pared by 7 bases and J by 2 bases, with 9 bases of the junction left unmatched. Germline loops: CDR1 SQVTM, CDR2 ANQGSEA. CDR3 in DNA: TGCAGCGCCGCTAGGGGGACAGGGCCCTACAATGAGCAGTTCTTC. Amino acids: CSAARGTGPYNEQFF.

This clonotype was observed a few times. The chain is built from TRBV29-1 and TRBJ2-1, with a weak D call TRBD1 (5 bases). Germline loops: CDR1 SQVTM, CDR2 ANQGSEA. The CDR3 spans 13 residues. Trimming took off 5 bases at V and 8 bases at J, with 16 bases between the two ends. The CDR3 nucleotides are TGCAGCGTTAAGAGCCCAGGGCCGGATGAGCAGTTCTTC. Translated: CSVKSPGPDEQFF.

This clonotype was counted between two and nine times. The CDR3 bases are TGCAGTGCTAGAGATTCTAGCGGGACCATATACAATGAGCAGTTCTTC. It translates to CSARDSSGTIYNEQFF. The V gene is TRBV20-1, the J gene TRBJ2-1; 9 bases line up with TRBD2. This CDR3 is 16 amino acids long. The germline V gene encodes CDR1 DFQATT and CDR2 SNEGSKA (reference sequence). Trimming at V came to 0 bases and at J to 4 bases, leaving 7 bases not matched to a gene.

The CDR3 DNA is TGTGCCAGCAGTTTACCGGGGGGGCCCACAGATACGCAGTATTTT. It translates to CASSLPGGPTDTQYF. This rearrangement joins TRBV6-5 to TRBJ2-3, with TRBD2 matching 8 bases. The CDR3 sequence is 15 residues long. Trimming cost V 4 bases and J 2 bases; bases outside gene matches: 5. Germline V lookup: CDR1 MNHEY, CDR2 SVGAGI.

The rearrangement joins TRBV14 to TRBJ2-1; D is unclear. CDR3 length: 12 residues. V dropped 4 bases and J dropped 8 bases, with 9 bases sitting between them. Germline loops: CDR1 SGHDN, CDR2 FVKESK. The CDR3 spells CASSRTAHEQFF. DNA for the CDR3: TGTGCCAGCAGCCGAACAGCCCATGAGCAGTTCTTC.

This clonotype was observed a handful of times. The chain recombines TRBV6-1 with TRBJ2-1, with D possibly TRBD2 on 6 matching bases. The CDR3 contains 14 residues. The germline CDR1 and CDR2 sequences are MNHNS and SASEGT. V was trimmed by 5 bases and J by 1 base, leaving 9 bases between them. The chain's CDR3 is CASSRRGSYNEQFF. The DNA of the CDR3 is TGTGCCAGCAGTCGGAGGGGTTCCTACAATGAGCAGTTCTTC.

The V and J genes are TRBV20-1 and TRBJ2-1, with 10 bases matching TRBD2. The ends lost 2 bases at V and 6 bases at J; junction bases unmatched: 10. CDR1 DFQATT and CDR2 SNEGSKA come from the germline V gene (reference sequence). The CDR3 runs 16 residues. CDR3 nucleotides: TGCAGTGCTAGACAAGCAAGCGGGAGGGGGATCAATGAGCAGTTCTTC. Translating gives CSARQASGRGINEQFF.

J is TRBJ1-5 and V is TRBV18; maybe TRBD1 (5 bases). The germline V gene has CDR1 KGHSH and CDR2 LQKENI. Trimming left V 8 bases short and J 5 bases short, with 13 bases between. The CDR3 runs to 13 residues. The CDR3 reads CASTGTADQPQHF. CDR3 in DNA: TGTGCCAGCACCGGGACCGCCGATCAGCCCCAGCATTTT.

The chain recombines TRBV4-2 with TRBJ2-2, with D possibly matching TRBD1 (5 bases). This CDR3 contains 16 residues. The V gene's germline CDR1 is LGHNA and CDR2 YNFKEQ. V lost 0 bases to trimming and J lost 4 bases, with 12 bases between them. The CDR3 region is CASSQDKGWSTGELFF. DNA for the CDR3: TGTGCCAGCAGCCAAGACAAGGGGTGGTCCACCGGGGAGCTGTTTTTT.

This clonotype was recorded a few times. The gene calls are TRBV20-1 and TRBJ1-4; 7 nucleotides match TRBD1. The CDR3 consists of 14 residues. Unmatched junction bases numbered 7, after V lost 2 bases and J lost 7 bases. CDR1 and CDR2 from the germline V gene are DFQATT and SNEGSKA (reference sequence). CDR3 nucleotide sequence: TGCAGTGCTAGACCGACAGGGTCGGGTGAAAAACTGTTTTTT. This gives the protein CSARPTGSGEKLFF.

This clonotype came up a few times. This chain links TRBV5-1 with TRBJ2-1; D is perhaps TRBD2 (5 bases). The germline V gene encodes CDR1 SGHRS and CDR2 YFSETQ. V gave up 0 bases and J gave up 0 bases, with 16 bases separating them. The CDR3 is made up of 18 amino acids. In nucleotides, the CDR3 is TGCGCCAGCAGCTTGGCCCGAGGGAACAAGGGCTCCTACAATGAGCAGTTCTTC. Amino acid sequence: CASSLARGNKGSYNEQFF.

The chain couples TRBV7-6 to TRBJ2-1, with TRBD1 identical over 7 bases. CDR1 is SGHVS, CDR2 FNYEAQ, per germline. The CDR3 has 17 amino acids. Unmatched junction bases numbered 10, after V lost 5 bases and J lost 0 bases. DNA of the CDR3: TGTGCCAGCAGCCCAAGGGACAGCACCAGCTCCTACAATGAGCAGTTCTTC. It codes for CASSPRDSTSSYNEQFF.

The genes are TRBV6-7 and TRBJ2-1, with 9 bases fitting TRBD1. TRBV6-7 is reported as an ORF; its role is uncertain. The CDR3 is 14 amino acids. J gave up 5 bases and V 8 bases, and 7 bases lay outside the gene matches. CDR3 nucleotides: TGTGCCAGCCGACGGGACAGGGTCGACAATGAGCAGTTCTTC. It translates to CASRRDRVDNEQFF.

This clonotype was seen a handful of times. The V call is TRBV15, the J call TRBJ2-1; 11 nucleotides match TRBD2. Germline V gene data show CDR1 as LNHNV and CDR2 as YYDKDF (reference sequence). With 1 base clipped from V and 4 bases from J, the junction kept 3 bases outside the gene matches. The CDR3 is 16 residues long. CDR3 DNA sequence: TGTGCCACCAGCAGAGCCGGGACTAGCGGTTACAATGAGCAGTTCTTC. Translating gives CATSRAGTSGYNEQFF.

The table lists this clonotype with a few counts. The V gene is TRBV6-5, the J gene TRBJ2-5; D possibly corresponds to TRBD1 (6 bases). Germline V gene lookup returns CDR1 MNHEY and CDR2 SVGAGI. V lost 2 bases, J lost 4 bases, and 14 bases lay in between. CDR3 size: 15 residues. The CDR3 nucleotides are TGTGCCAGCAGTTACGGACAGACTGGTTTAGAGACCCAGTACTTC. It specifies CASSYGQTGLETQYF.

This clonotype has at least ten counts. This chain uses TRBV27 with TRBJ2-3, with 7 nucleotides matching TRBD1. V gave up 2 bases and J gave up 1 base; unmatched junction bases: 6. Looked up from germline, CDR1 is MNHEY and CDR2 is SMNVEV (reference sequence). This CDR3 is 16 amino acids long. CDR3 nucleotide sequence: TGTGCCAGCAGTTTAAGAGGGGGCTTGGGCACAGATACGCAGTATTTT. Its protein is CASSLRGGLGTDTQYF.